This T cell receptor (beta chain) derives from a study of blood T cells in healthy people across ages. Whole-study findings and limits: More naive CD4+ cells and higher diversity marked long-lived donors relative to aged donors.

Comment on this clonotype: Its antigen is undetermined.

A second PCR, run for roughly 6 to 11 cycles, used a sample-barcoded 5' primer plus a J-beta primer mix. TCRdb reprocessed the 5' RACE reads with MiXCR, giving one entry per CDR3 protein. The data hold roughly 560,000 distinct CDR3 sequences, with 24% observed a single time. Trimming at V came to 4 bases and at J to 7 bases, leaving 9 bases not matched to a gene. The germline V gene encodes CDR1 SNHLY and CDR2 FYNNEI. CDR3 length equals 14 residues. These data were also filed under a second study, of T cells of mothers and their children. From that report: Related mother-child pairs shared marginally more repertoire than unrelated pairs, though not significantly.

The genes are TRBV2 and TRBJ2-5; 7 positions match TRBD2. The origin of this receptor is a boy aged 5 to 17 in good health. The sequenced sample consisted of blood. The CDR3 sequence is CASSVAAGRVTQYF. The CDR3, as DNA: TGTGCCAGCAGTGTAGCGGCGGGGAGGGTGACCCAGTACTTC.